This T cell receptor beta chain emerged from a study of blood T cell repertoires in COVID-19 (dated by TCRdb to the early 2020s). Context from the whole study: The collaborator samples originated in the United States, Italy and Spain and spanned the acute and convalescent phases of COVID-19. The material from the prospective study consisted of cDNA or gDNA derived from T cells, B-cell-depleted T cells, or PBMCs. Deeply sampled blood TCRbeta repertoires from subjects exposed to, actively infected with, or recovered from COVID-19 were included in the dataset. The repertoires were released in a freely available public database meant as a resource for research on the immune response to SARS-CoV-2. Samples were obtained from the ongoing ImmuneRACE study (first 160 participants) and from 950 to 1,500 subjects provided by 6 global collaborators. A de-identified subject ID, COVID-19 status, age in years and sex were almost always included in the sample metadata. HLA class I and class II types, where available, came from metadata supplied by the sample provider rather than from assay-based typing. What the work shows at the level of the full study, not this receptor alone: Clinical and demographic metadata were provided uncurated, with the amount varying by source and participant.

Worth noting for this clone: The antigen this receptor binds is unknown. The sample holds no much larger clone one base away, and base qualities are not on file.

TCRbeta CDR3 regions were amplified from genomic DNA by means of the immunoSEQ Assay, a bias-controlled multiplex PCR. In the source study's methods: Within the assay, amplification of reference gene primers was used to estimate how many nucleated cells each sample contained. To quantify the absolute abundance of each unique TCRbeta CDR3 rearrangement, sequence reads were collapsed and filtered. For each sample, productive Simpson clonality was calculated as the square root of Simpson's diversity index over productive rearrangements. The clones in this table, taken by TCRdb from immuneACCESS, are in-frame only. Not every clone is retained; where verified, under half of the shortfall comes from an unresolved V gene, and the cause of the rest is unknown. V, J and clone size were drawn from that table, and D and trimming were deduced from the DNA. The sample profile shows some 45,000 clones; about 80% of them were found once. Together, the top ten hold under 25% of the sample.

Collaborating institutions collected whole blood in K2EDTA tubes following their own protocols. For TCRbeta analysis, collaborators shipped samples as frozen whole blood, isolated PBMCs, or DNA extracted from either of those sample types. For CDR1 and CDR2, the germline V gene lists MNHEY and SVGAGI. Its CDR3 holds 15 amino acids, cysteine through phenylalanine. Only CDR3 DNA remains: 45 bases, in frame from the first base. The V and J ends are trimmed by 7 bases and 0 bases, leaving 15 bases between them. The origin of this receptor is a woman in her sixties with acute or convalescent COVID-19. The V gene is TRBV6-5 and the J gene is TRBJ1-1; TRBD1 could be the D gene, as 5 bases match. The sequencing sample was made of peripheral blood. The DNA is TGTGCCAGCACCCTGTTGGGGCCAATGAACACTGAAGCTTTCTTT. Its translation reads: CASTLLGPMNTEAFF.